These 20 T cell receptor beta chains came from one sample sequenced in a study of shared clonotypes between healthy human individuals. Data came from immunoSEQ multiplex PCR; TCRdb stores just in-frame clones and leaves some out. The sample carries over a million clones, approximately 98.5% recorded once. The sequencing sample was made of naive CD4+ T cells sorted from blood. As for subset: CD45RA+ positively selected. The receptors here all came from a man aged 25 to 40 in good health.

This clone is a singleton in its sample. The chain uses TRBV5-4 and TRBJ2-7, with unresolved D. Germline V lookup: CDR1 SGHNT, CDR2 YYREEE (reference sequence). This CDR3 spans 13 amino acids. The V gene lost 5 bases and the J gene lost 5 bases, with 14 bases spanning the gap. CDR3 sequence reads: CASSIPTADEQYF. CDR3 in DNA: TGTGCCAGCAGTATACCGACGGCCGACGAGCAGTACTTC.

This sequence joins TRBV18 and TRBJ2-7; the match to TRBD2 covers 13 bases. The germline gives CDR1 KGHSH, CDR2 LQKENI. The CDR3 is 14 amino acids. Trimming cost V 6 bases and J 4 bases; bases outside gene matches: 3. In DNA, the CDR3 is TGTGCCAGCTCCGGGACTAGCGGGAAGTACGAGCAGTACTTC. This encodes CASSGTSGKYEQYF. The full variable domain, with the rest looked up from reference TRBV18 and TRBJ2-7, is NAGVMQNPRHLVRRRGQEARLRCSPMKGHSHVYWYRQLPEEGLKFMVYLQKENIIDESGMPKERFSAEFPKEGPSILRIQQVVRGDSAAYFCASSGTSGKYEQYFGPGTRLTVT.

The chain has TRBV4-3 and TRBJ2-1, with 10 nucleotides matching TRBD2. The CDR3 is made up of 17 amino acids. V dropped 1 base and J dropped 7; count of bases not matched to a gene: 10. Per the germline V gene, CDR1 is LGHNA and CDR2 is YSLEER. The CDR3 loop is CASSQGVEREGRNEQFF. CDR3 bases: TGCGCCAGCAGCCAAGGGGTGGAGCGGGAGGGCCGAAATGAGCAGTTCTTC.

This clone was observed a single time. This rearrangement joins TRBV15 to TRBJ2-1, with TRBD2 matching 11 bases. J gave up 9 bases and V 0 bases, and 10 bases lay outside the gene matches. There are 17 residues in the CDR3. Germline V gene data show CDR1 as LNHNV and CDR2 as YYDKDF (reference sequence). The CDR3 region has the DNA TGTGCCACCAGCAGAGATGTGATAGCGGGAGGGCGGATTGAGCAGTTCTTC. Protein product: CATSRDVIAGGRIEQFF.

The chain uses TRBV7-2 and TRBJ2-5; 9 bases map to TRBD2. The V gene end was trimmed by 5 bases and the J gene end by 7 bases; junction bases not matched to a gene: 14. Germline V gene sequence: CDR1 SGHTA, CDR2 FQGNSA. This CDR3 contains 16 residues. The CDR3 is CASSPMVAGVFVTQYF. For the CDR3, the DNA is TGTGCCAGCAGCCCAATGGTAGCGGGAGTGTTTGTGACCCAGTACTTC.

This clone was observed once. The chain joins TRBV5-8 to TRBJ1-5; perhaps TRBD1 as D (5 bases). V was cut by 4 bases and J by 7 bases, with 15 bases left in between. CDR1 and CDR2 from the germline V gene are SGHTS and YDEGEE. This CDR3 has 14 amino acids. As DNA, the CDR3 is TGTGCCAGCAGCACCGCAGGGACTCGACAGCCCCAGCATTTT. Its translation is CASSTAGTRQPQHF.

The chain joins TRBV11-2 to TRBJ2-3, with D perhaps TRBD2 (5 bases). Trimming removed 3 bases from V and 6 bases from J, with 19 bases in between. The CDR3 consists of 16 residues. Germline V CDR1 and CDR2: SGHAT, FQNNGV. CDR3 sequence: CASSLVTGGPFDTQYF. CDR3 in DNA: TGTGCCAGCAGCTTGGTGACCGGCGGGCCGTTCGATACGCAGTATTTT.

The CDR3 region has the DNA TGTGCCAGCAGCTTATCCCAAGATACGCAGTATTTT. Its protein product is CASSLSQDTQYF. V usage is TRBV11-2 and J usage is TRBJ2-3; D remains ambiguous. This CDR3 is built from 12 residues. CDR1 is SGHAT and CDR2 is FQNNGV in the germline V gene. Trimming pared 2 bases from V and 5 bases from J, leaving 5 bases between.

The chain links TRBV6-1 to TRBJ1-5, with D unclear. Germline loops: CDR1 MNHNS, CDR2 SASEGT. V lost 3 bases and J lost 6, with 12 bases in between. The CDR3 totals 14 residues. The CDR3 bases are TGTGCCAGCAGTGACCTCGGGCCCCCTCAGCCCCAGCATTTT. The encoded protein is CASSDLGPPQPQHF.

The rearrangement uses TRBV7-9 and TRBJ2-7; TRBD1 matches at 10 bases. J gave up 3 bases and V 1 base, and 12 bases lay outside the gene matches. In germline, CDR1 is SEHNR, CDR2 FQNEAQ (reference sequence). The CDR3 covers 18 residues. The CDR3 sequence: CASSLEPGQGPSGYEQYF. The CDR3 bases are TGTGCCAGCAGCTTAGAACCGGGACAGGGGCCCAGCGGCTACGAGCAGTACTTC.

The V gene is TRBV10-3, the J gene TRBJ2-5; 8 bases fit TRBD1. CDR1 and CDR2 from the germline V gene are ENHRY and SYGVKD. V shed 6 bases and J 2 bases; nucleotides not matched to a gene: 5. CDR3 size: 14 residues. The CDR3 region has the DNA TGTGCCATCAGCTTTACAGGGGGTCAAGAGACCCAGTACTTC. Translation gives CAISFTGGQETQYF.

This clone was detected only once. Other DNA sequences in this sample translate to the same CDR3. The chain carries TRBV18 and TRBJ2-2; D gene unclear. The CDR3 length is 13 residues. V was cut by 6 bases and J by 4 bases, with 9 bases left in between. CDR1 and CDR2 from the germline V gene are KGHSH and LQKENI. The CDR3 loop is CASSPASTGELFF. The DNA for the CDR3 is TGTGCCAGCTCCCCCGCCTCCACCGGGGAGCTGTTTTTT.

V usage is TRBV7-8 and J usage is TRBJ2-5; D remains unclear. The CDR3 sequence is 12 residues long. V was clipped by 1 base and J by 4 bases, with 4 bases between them. Germline values: CDR1 SGHVS, CDR2 FQNEAQ. The CDR3 spells CASSLGLETQYF. In nucleotides, the CDR3 is TGTGCCAGCAGCTTAGGTCTAGAGACCCAGTACTTC. Full variable domain (missing parts from reference TRBV7-8 and TRBJ2-5): GAGVSQSPRYKVAKRGQDVALRCDPISGHVSLFWYQQALGQGPEFLTYFQNEAQLDKSGLPSDRFFAERPEGSVSTLKIQRTQQEDSAVYLCASSLGLETQYFGPGTRLLVL.

The genes are TRBV5-1 and TRBJ1-2; 7 bases agree with TRBD1. V lost 0 bases, J lost 4 bases, and 6 bases stayed unmatched. Germline V gives CDR1 SGHRS, CDR2 YFSETQ. The CDR3 spans 15 residues. CDR3 nucleotides: TGCGCCAGCAGCTTGGAACAGGGGAGTAGCTATGGCTACACCTTC. It is translated as CASSLEQGSSYGYTF.

This chain links TRBV29-1 with TRBJ2-3; a possible D gene is TRBD1 (6 bases). This CDR3 is 13 amino acids long. Germline V gene lookup returns CDR1 SQVTM and CDR2 ANQGSEA. V lost 7 bases and J lost 2, with 13 bases in between. In nucleotides, the CDR3 is TGCAGCGAATCCGGGACAACCACAGATACGCAGTATTTT. It is translated as CSESGTTTDTQYF.

This clone was counted once. The chain joins TRBV9 to TRBJ1-5; 7 bases are shared with TRBD1. Losses at the gene ends were 2 bases for V and 1 base for J; bases not matched to a gene: 3. This CDR3 region has 15 residues. Germline loops: CDR1 SGDLS, CDR2 YYNGEE. The CDR3 nucleotides are TGTGCCAGCAGCGTCACAGGGGTGAGCAATCAGCCCCAGCATTTT. It translates to CASSVTGVSNQPQHF.

This chain joins TRBV13 and TRBJ2-7; D remains unclear. The CDR3 is made up of 14 amino acids. V lost 2 bases to trimming and J lost 4 bases, with 12 bases between them. Germline lookup yields CDR1 PRHDT and CDR2 FYEKMQ (reference sequence). The CDR3 protein is CASSLRTARYEQYF. The CDR3 DNA reads TGTGCCAGCAGCTTACGGACGGCGAGGTACGAGCAGTACTTC.

The chain carries TRBV7-9 and TRBJ2-7; 9 nucleotides line up with TRBD1. CDR1 and CDR2 from the germline V gene are SEHNR and FQNEAQ (reference sequence). V was clipped by 5 bases and J by 6 bases; unmatched bases: 2. This CDR3 contains 12 residues. The CDR3 loop reads CASSLDRGEQYF. The CDR3 nucleotides are TGTGCCAGCAGCCTGGACAGGGGCGAGCAGTACTTC.

This chain links TRBV5-1 with TRBJ2-7; D not resolved. V was trimmed by 0 bases and J by 6 bases, leaving 10 bases between them. The V gene's germline CDR1 is SGHRS and CDR2 YFSETQ. The CDR3 extends over 13 amino acids. The CDR3 nucleotides read TGCGCCAGCAGCTTGGTGTCTAGTAGCGAGCAGTACTTC. This gives the protein CASSLVSSSEQYF. Drawing the rest from reference TRBV5-1 and TRBJ2-7, the complete variable domain is KAGVTQTPRYLIKTRGQQVTLSCSPISGHRSVSWYQQTPGQGLQFLFEYFSETQRNKGNFPGRFSGRQFSNSRSEMNVSTLELGDSALYLCASSLVSSSEQYFGPGTRLTVT.

This chain's CDR3 is CASSLPLLAVSSYNEQFF. The DNA for the CDR3 is TGCGCCAGCAGCTTGCCGTTACTAGCGGTGAGCTCCTACAATGAGCAGTTCTTC. The chain carries TRBV5-1 and TRBJ2-1; 8 bases agree with TRBD2. V was pared by 1 base and J by 0 bases, with 9 bases of the junction left unmatched. The CDR3 runs to 18 residues. Germline CDR1 SGHRS, CDR2 YFSETQ. Based on the CDR3 plus reference TRBV5-1 and TRBJ2-1, the full variable domain is KAGVTQTPRYLIKTRGQQVTLSCSPISGHRSVSWYQQTPGQGLQFLFEYFSETQRNKGNFPGRFSGRQFSNSRSEMNVSTLELGDSALYLCASSLPLLAVSSYNEQFFGPGTRLTVL.